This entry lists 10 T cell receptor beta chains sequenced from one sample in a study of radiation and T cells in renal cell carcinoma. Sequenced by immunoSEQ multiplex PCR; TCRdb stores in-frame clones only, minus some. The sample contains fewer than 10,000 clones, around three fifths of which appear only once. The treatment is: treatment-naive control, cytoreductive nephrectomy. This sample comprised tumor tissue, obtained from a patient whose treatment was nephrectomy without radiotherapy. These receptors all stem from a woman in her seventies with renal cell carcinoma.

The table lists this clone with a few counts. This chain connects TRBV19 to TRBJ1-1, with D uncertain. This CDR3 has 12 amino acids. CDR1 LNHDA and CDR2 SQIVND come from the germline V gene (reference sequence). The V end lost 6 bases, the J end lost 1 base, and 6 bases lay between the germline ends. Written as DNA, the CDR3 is TGTGCCAGTAGGGGCGGGAACACTGAAGCTTTCTTT. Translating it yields CASRGGNTEAFF.

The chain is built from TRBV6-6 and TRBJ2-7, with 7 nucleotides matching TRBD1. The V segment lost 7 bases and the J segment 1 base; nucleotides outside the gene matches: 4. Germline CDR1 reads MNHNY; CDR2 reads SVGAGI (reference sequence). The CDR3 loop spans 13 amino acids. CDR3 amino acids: CASTETGSYEQYF. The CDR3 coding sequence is TGTGCCAGCACTGAGACAGGGTCCTACGAGCAGTACTTC.

In DNA, the CDR3 is TGTGCCAGCAGTGAAGGGGGACAGGCAAACACTGAAGCTTTCTTT. Amino acids: CASSEGGQANTEAFF. The chain is built from TRBV2 and TRBJ1-1; TRBD1 agrees at 8 bases. This CDR3 spans 15 amino acids. Germline values: CDR1 SNHLY, CDR2 FYNNEI. The V and J ends lost 1 base and 2 bases, in that order; junction bases with no gene match: 3.

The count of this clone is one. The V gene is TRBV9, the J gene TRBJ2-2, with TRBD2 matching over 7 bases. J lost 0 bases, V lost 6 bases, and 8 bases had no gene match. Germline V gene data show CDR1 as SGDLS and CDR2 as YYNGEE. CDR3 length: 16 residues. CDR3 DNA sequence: TGTGCCAGCACCAAGACTAGCTCCGCGAACACCGGGGAGCTGTTTTTT. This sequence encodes CASTKTSSANTGELFF.

CDR3 in amino acids: CATRRLESYNEQFF. The CDR3 nucleotides read TGTGCCACCAGACGACTAGAATCCTACAATGAGCAGTTCTTC. The genes are TRBV6-1 and TRBJ2-1, with D tentatively TRBD2 (6 bases). Germline loops: CDR1 MNHNS, CDR2 SASEGT. Trimming cost V 10 bases and J 1 base, with 14 bases left between them. The CDR3 sequence is 14 residues long.

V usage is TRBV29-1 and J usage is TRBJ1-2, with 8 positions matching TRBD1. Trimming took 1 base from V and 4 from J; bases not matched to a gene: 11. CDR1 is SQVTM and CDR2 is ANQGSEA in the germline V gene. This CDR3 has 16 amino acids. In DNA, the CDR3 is TGCAGCGTTGAAGGTGGGGACAGGCCCGGCGGCTATGGCTACACCTTC. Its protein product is CSVEGGDRPGGYGYTF.

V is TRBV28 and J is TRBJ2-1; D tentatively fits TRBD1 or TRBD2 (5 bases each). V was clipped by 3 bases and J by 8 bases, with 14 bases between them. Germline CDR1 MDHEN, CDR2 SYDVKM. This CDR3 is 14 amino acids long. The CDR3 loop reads CASSLGRLMDEQFF. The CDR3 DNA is TGTGCCAGCAGTTTGGGACGACTTATGGATGAGCAGTTCTTC.

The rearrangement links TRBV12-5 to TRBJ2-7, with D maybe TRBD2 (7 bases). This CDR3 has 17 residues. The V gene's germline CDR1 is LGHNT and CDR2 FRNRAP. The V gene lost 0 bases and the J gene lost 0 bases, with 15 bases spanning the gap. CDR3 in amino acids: CASGLVLVGGASYEQYF. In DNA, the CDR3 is TGTGCTAGTGGTTTGGTACTCGTAGGGGGGGCCTCCTACGAGCAGTACTTC.

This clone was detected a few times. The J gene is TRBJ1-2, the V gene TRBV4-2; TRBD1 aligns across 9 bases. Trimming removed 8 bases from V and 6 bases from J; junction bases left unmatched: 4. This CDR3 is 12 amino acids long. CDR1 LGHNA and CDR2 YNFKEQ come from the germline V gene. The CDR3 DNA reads TGTGCCAGCCGACAGGGGGAAGATGGCTACACCTTC. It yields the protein CASRQGEDGYTF.

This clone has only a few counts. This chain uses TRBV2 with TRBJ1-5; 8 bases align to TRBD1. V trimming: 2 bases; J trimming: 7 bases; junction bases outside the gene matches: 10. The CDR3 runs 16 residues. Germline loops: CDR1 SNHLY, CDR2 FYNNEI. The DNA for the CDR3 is TGTGCCAGCAGTGAAATTGGGACAGGCTTGGGGCAGCCCCAGCATTTT. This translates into CASSEIGTGLGQPQHF.